This T cell receptor (beta chain) was recovered during a study of blood T cell repertoires in COVID-19. Study information: Samples of COVID-19 (acute and convalescent) were obtained from the United States, Italy and Spain.

Patients from Seattle were sampled longitudinally, starting during active infection. Germline CDR1 is SNHLY and CDR2 is FYNNEI. V gave up 6 bases and J gave up 16 bases; unmatched junction bases: 8. The CDR3 runs to 12 residues. How the authors handled the data: Estimates of nucleated cell counts were drawn from the amplification of reference gene primers. Here immunoSEQ multiplex PCR was the method, and the copy in TCRdb shows in-frame clones only, minus some. V, J and clone size are taken as reported in that table, and D and trimming were inferred from the DNA itself. The top ten hold around 0.92% of the sample, which has hundreds of thousands of clones, over 85% seen once.

The TCR was taken from a man between 18 and 29 years old with COVID-19, enrolled during active disease. The V gene is TRBV2, the J gene TRBJ2-1; 11 positions match TRBD2. Sequencing was done on a sample of peripheral blood. CDR3 sequence: CASSQLAGVNFF. In nucleotides, the CDR3 is TGTGCCAGCAGCCAACTAGCGGGGGTAAACTTCTTC.